The 20 T cell receptor beta chains below all came from one sample that was sequenced in a study of cytomegalovirus exposure and HLA in healthy donors (dated by TCRdb to 2017 to 2019). Libraries came from the immunoSEQ multiplex PCR assay. TCRdb mirrors the immuneACCESS table, restricted to in-frame sequences. Some clones are absent from its copies; in checked studies, under half trace to an unresolved V gene, and the reason for the others is unknown. A total of 200,000 or so clones appear in this sample, roughly 84% of them only once. The ten largest account for about 2% of the sample. The sequenced material came from PBMCs. All receptors derive from a young woman in good health and CMV-seropositive.

The CDR3 coding sequence is TGTGCCATCAGTGAGTCGTTAGGCAGCGCACCCTACGAGCAGTACTTC. Amino acids: CAISESLGSAPYEQYF. This chain uses TRBV10-3 with TRBJ2-7; D uncertain. The CDR3 is 16 residues long. V was shortened by 0 bases and J by 2 bases, with 14 bases between the two germline ends. Germline V gene lookup returns CDR1 ENHRY and CDR2 SYGVKD.

This rearrangement joins TRBV6-1 to TRBJ2-1, with 7 positions matching TRBD1. Per germline, CDR1 MNHNS and CDR2 SASEGT. Unmatched junction bases numbered 9, after V lost 9 bases and J lost 4 bases. The CDR3 is 14 amino acids. The CDR3 coding sequence is TGTGCCAGTTGTCCCGGGACAGAATACAATGAGCAGTTCTTC. It specifies CASCPGTEYNEQFF.

The chain links TRBV19 to TRBJ1-1; weak D call: TRBD1 (6 bases). This CDR3 comprises 13 residues. Trimming stripped 5 bases from V and 10 bases from J, with 17 bases between. Germline V gene sequence: CDR1 LNHDA, CDR2 SQIVND (reference sequence). This CDR3 reads CASSYQGPQGAFF. The CDR3 DNA sequence: TGTGCCAGTAGTTATCAGGGGCCACAGGGAGCTTTCTTT.

The gene calls are TRBV18 and TRBJ2-3; TRBD2 aligns across 14 bases. The CDR3 runs 18 residues. Trimming cost V 3 bases and J 3 bases; bases outside gene matches: 8. The germline V gene encodes CDR1 KGHSH and CDR2 LQKENI. CDR3: CASSPPGLAGALTDTQYF. In nucleotides, the CDR3 is TGTGCCAGCTCACCCCCGGGACTAGCGGGAGCCCTAACAGATACGCAGTATTTT.

This clone showed up just once. J is TRBJ2-7 and V is TRBV15; 8 positions match TRBD1. Looked up from germline, CDR1 is LNHNV and CDR2 is YYDKDF (reference sequence). The CDR3 consists of 15 residues. J gave up 5 bases and V 0 bases, and 6 bases lay outside the gene matches. As DNA, the CDR3 is TGTGCCACCAGCAGAGATAGAGCAGGGGGCAACGAGCAGTACTTC. It codes for CATSRDRAGGNEQYF. Full variable domain (rest looked up from reference TRBV15 and TRBJ2-7): DAMVIQNPRYQVTQFGKPVTLSCSQTLNHNVMYWYQQKSSQAPKLLFHYYDKDFNNEADTPDNFQSRRPNTSFCFLDIRSPGLGDTAMYLCATSRDRAGGNEQYFGPGTRLTVT.

This clone came up a few times. V usage is TRBV12-5 and J usage is TRBJ2-1; D not resolved. The CDR3 is made up of 13 amino acids. Per germline, CDR1 LGHNT and CDR2 FRNRAP. The V end lost 3 bases, the J end lost 5 bases, and 8 bases lay between the germline ends. Written as DNA, the CDR3 is TGTGCTAGTGGTTTTAGACACGACAATGAGCAGTTCTTC. Its protein is CASGFRHDNEQFF.

The CDR3 loop reads CASSPGTEVTGELFF. The CDR3, as DNA: TGTGCCAGCAGCCCCGGGACAGAGGTCACCGGGGAGCTGTTTTTT. The chain carries TRBV27 and TRBJ2-2; TRBD1 matches 7 bases. In germline, CDR1 is MNHEY, CDR2 SMNVEV (reference sequence). CDR3 length: 15 amino acids. Trimming cost V 6 bases and J 4 bases; bases outside gene matches: 8.

V gene TRBV18 combines with J gene TRBJ1-1; D remains unclear. The CDR3 contains 15 residues. Trimming shortened V by 6 bases and J by 6 bases, and 20 bases separated the two germline ends. Per germline, CDR1 KGHSH and CDR2 LQKENI. The CDR3 loop reads CASSPALGLGAEAFF. CDR3 bases: TGTGCCAGCTCCCCCGCTCTGGGCCTGGGAGCTGAAGCTTTCTTT. Full variable domain (remainder filled in from reference TRBV18 and TRBJ1-1): NAGVMQNPRHLVRRRGQEARLRCSPMKGHSHVYWYRQLPEEGLKFMVYLQKENIIDESGMPKERFSAEFPKEGPSILRIQQVVRGDSAAYFCASSPALGLGAEAFFGQGTRLTVV.

The genes are TRBV10-2 and TRBJ2-7; 7 positions match TRBD1. The V gene end was trimmed by 6 bases and the J gene end by 2 bases; junction bases not matched to a gene: 7. This CDR3 is built from 14 residues. CDR1 is WSHSY and CDR2 is SAAADI in the germline V gene. CDR3 in amino acids: CASRAWDSTYEQYF. In DNA form, the CDR3 reads TGCGCCAGCAGAGCCTGGGACAGCACCTACGAGCAGTACTTC.

V usage is TRBV28 and J usage is TRBJ1-1; D gene unclear. Trimming stripped 6 bases from V and 4 bases from J, with 15 bases between. This CDR3 comprises 14 residues. CDR1 and CDR2 (germline): MDHEN, SYDVKM. In DNA, the CDR3 is TGTGCCAGCAGGGATCCCGGGGTGGGCACTGAAGCTTTCTTT. Translation gives CASRDPGVGTEAFF.

This chain joins TRBV10-3 and TRBJ2-3; a possible D gene is TRBD2 (5 bases). Trimming stripped 2 bases from V and 5 bases from J, with 5 bases between. CDR3 size: 12 residues. Germline V CDR1 and CDR2: ENHRY, SYGVKD. CDR3 DNA sequence: TGTGCCATCAGTGAGGAGGGAGATACGCAGTATTTT. The encoded protein is CAISEEGDTQYF.

The chain employs TRBV14 and TRBJ2-3; D perhaps matches TRBD2 (6 bases). Germline V gives CDR1 SGHDN, CDR2 FVKESK. Trimming took off 4 bases at V and 2 bases at J, with 13 bases between the two ends. This CDR3 has 15 residues. CDR3 nucleotides: TGTGCCAGCAGCCTCCGGGAGTCTAACACAGATACGCAGTATTTT. Its protein is CASSLRESNTDTQYF.

This chain links TRBV4-1 with TRBJ2-7, with 7 positions matching TRBD1. CDR1 and CDR2 from the germline V gene are MGHRA and YSYEKL. The CDR3 consists of 15 residues. Germline trimming cut 1 base from V and 2 bases from J; bases unmatched to any gene: 5. CDR3 protein: CASSQGTGETYEQYF. In DNA, the CDR3 is TGCGCCAGCAGCCAAGGGACAGGCGAAACCTACGAGCAGTACTTC.

This chain uses TRBV9 with TRBJ2-2, with 7 bases aligning to TRBD1. J gave up 6 bases and V 3 bases, and 2 bases lay outside the gene matches. Germline CDR1 reads SGDLS; CDR2 reads YYNGEE. This CDR3 is 13 amino acids long. CDR3 sequence reads: CASSETGSGELFF. Here the CDR3 DNA reads TGTGCCAGCAGCGAGACAGGGTCCGGGGAGCTGTTTTTT.

This clone appeared once. The chain employs TRBV5-1 and TRBJ2-1; a possible D gene is TRBD2 (5 bases). The V end was cut by 0 bases, the J end by 8 bases, with 12 bases between. The germline CDR1 and CDR2 sequences are SGHRS and YFSETQ. The CDR3 totals 14 residues. CDR3 bases: TGCGCCAGCAGCTTGGTAACAAGCGGCGATGAGCAGTTCTTC. It codes for CASSLVTSGDEQFF.

This rearrangement joins TRBV25-1 to TRBJ2-1, with D hard to call. Per the germline V gene, CDR1 is MGHDK and CDR2 is SYGVNS. V dropped 10 bases and J dropped 6 bases, with 25 bases sitting between them. This CDR3 has 16 amino acids. This CDR3 is CAISPPDAAPLNEQFF. The CDR3 DNA is TGTGCCATCTCACCTCCCGACGCGGCACCTCTCAATGAGCAGTTCTTC.

As concerns this clone: Mismatch with germline at one junction end may stem from a read error. The J gene is TRBJ2-7, the V gene TRBV7-7; 8 positions agree with TRBD1. There are 13 residues in the CDR3. The V gene's germline CDR1 is SSHAT and CDR2 FNYEAQ (reference sequence). For the CDR3, the DNA is TGTGCTAGCAGCCGGGACAGGTTTTACGAGCAGTACTTC. As protein: CASSRDRFYEQYF.

The chain carries TRBV19 and TRBJ2-7; 8 bases line up with TRBD2. V was clipped by 5 bases and J by 6 bases; unmatched bases: 6. The CDR3 totals 13 residues. The germline CDR1 and CDR2 sequences are LNHDA and SQIVND (reference sequence). The CDR3 bases are TGTGCCAGTAGTGCACGGGAGGGGGGCGAGCAGTACTTC. Translation: CASSAREGGEQYF.

Regarding this clone: This may stem from a read error, because a much larger clone lies one nucleotide away. The chain joins TRBV2 to TRBJ2-3; the match to TRBD2 covers 11 bases. This CDR3 is 15 amino acids long. The V and J ends lost 4 bases and 0 bases, in that order; junction bases with no gene match: 0. Per the germline V gene, CDR1 is SNHLY and CDR2 is FYNNEI. In nucleotides, the CDR3 is TGTGCCAGCAGTGGGACTAGCGGGAGCACAGATACGCAGTATTTT. It yields the protein CASSGTSGSTDTQYF.

The chain uses TRBV4-1 and TRBJ2-7; 9 positions match TRBD2. The germline V gene encodes CDR1 MGHRA and CDR2 YSYEKL. The CDR3 runs to 14 residues. The V segment lost 1 base and the J segment 6 bases; nucleotides outside the gene matches: 4. CDR3 nucleotide sequence: TGCGCCAGCAGCCAAGGCGCGGGAGGGCGCGAGCAGTACTTC. This encodes CASSQGAGGREQYF.